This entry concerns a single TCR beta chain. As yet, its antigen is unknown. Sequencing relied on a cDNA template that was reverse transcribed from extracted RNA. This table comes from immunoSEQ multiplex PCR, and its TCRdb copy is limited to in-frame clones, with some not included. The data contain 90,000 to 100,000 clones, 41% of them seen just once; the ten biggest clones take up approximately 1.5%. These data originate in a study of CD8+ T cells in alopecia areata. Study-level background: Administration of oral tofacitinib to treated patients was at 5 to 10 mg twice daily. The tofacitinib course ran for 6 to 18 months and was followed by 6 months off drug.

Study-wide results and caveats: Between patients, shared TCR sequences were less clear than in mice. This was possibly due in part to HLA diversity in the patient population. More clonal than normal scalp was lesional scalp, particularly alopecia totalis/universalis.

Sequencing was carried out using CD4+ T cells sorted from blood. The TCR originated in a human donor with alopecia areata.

In DNA form, the CDR3 reads TGTGCCAGCAGTGATAAGACTAGCGGGAGAAAGGATACGCAGTATTTT. Encoded protein: CASSDKTSGRKDTQYF. J is TRBJ2-3 and V is TRBV2, with TRBD2 matching over 12 bases. The CDR3 spans 16 residues. Germline values: CDR1 SNHLY, CDR2 FYNNEI. The V and J ends lost 3 bases and 6 bases, in that order; junction bases with no gene match: 7.